The 30 T cell receptor beta chains reported below all come from one sample, sequenced in a study of blood T cell repertoires in COVID-19. The assay was immunoSEQ multiplex PCR, and TCRdb's table has in-frame clones only and misses some. The sample has about 410,000 clones, 86% seen once; the top ten hold over 1.1%. Sequencing input: peripheral blood. These receptors originate from a woman aged 25 to 39 with active or convalescent COVID-19.

This sequence joins TRBV13 and TRBJ2-7, with 8 positions matching TRBD1. The trim removed 5 bases at V and 6 bases at J, leaving 12 bases unmatched. In germline, CDR1 is PRHDT, CDR2 FYEKMQ (reference sequence). CDR3 length: 15 amino acids. The CDR3 sequence is CASSPRQGPFAEQYF. For the CDR3, the DNA is TGTGCCAGCAGCCCTCGACAGGGGCCCTTTGCCGAGCAGTACTTC.

This clone has a single count. The rearrangement joins TRBV2 to TRBJ2-5, with 10 bases matching TRBD2. From germline, CDR1 is SNHLY and CDR2 FYNNEI. The V gene end was trimmed by 2 bases and the J gene end by 4 bases; junction bases not matched to a gene: 4. This CDR3 is built from 15 residues. The CDR3 loop reads CASSEQASGGETQYF. The CDR3 DNA sequence: TGTGCCAGCAGTGAACAGGCTAGCGGGGGAGAGACCCAGTACTTC.

J is TRBJ1-5 and V is TRBV15; D gene ambiguous. Germline CDR1 and CDR2: LNHNV and YYDKDF (reference sequence). Deletions cut 0 bases from V and 2 bases from J, with 8 bases between. The CDR3 sequence is 15 residues long. The CDR3 loop reads CATSRDAGGNQPQHF. The CDR3, as DNA: TGTGCCACCAGCAGAGATGCGGGCGGCAATCAGCCCCAGCATTTT.

V and J are TRBV3-1 (or the pseudogene TRBV3-2) and TRBJ2-3, with D possibly being TRBD2 (6 bases). The V gene's germline CDR1 is LGHDT and CDR2 YNNKEL (reference sequence). The CDR3 spans 15 residues. The germline V and J ends were trimmed by 1 base and 9 bases, with 17 bases remaining between them. DNA of the CDR3: TGTGCCAGCAGCCAAGTGGAGGGCTCGACCCGCACGCAGTATTTT. It yields the protein CASSQVEGSTRTQYF.

About this clone itself: The germline gene is not matched at one end of the junction; a read error may be the cause. The genes are TRBV5-1 and TRBJ2-2; 9 bases are shared with TRBD2. CDR1 is SGHRS, CDR2 YFSETQ, per germline. CDR3 size: 15 residues. CDR3 loop: CARSGGGADTGELFF. CDR3 nucleotides: TGCGCCCGCAGTGGCGGGGGGGCAGACACCGGGGAGCTGTTTTTT.

Worth noting for this clone: Other DNA sequences in this sample translate to the same CDR3. The DNA for the CDR3 is TGTGCCAGCAGCTTAAGTGCCCGAGACACCATATATTTT. It yields the protein CASSLSARDTIYF. The V and J genes are TRBV11-3 and TRBJ1-3, with D uncertain. Between the trimmed V and J ends, which lost 2 bases and 8 bases, there was a span of 10 bases. Germline assignment: CDR1 SGHNT and CDR2 YENEEA. CDR3 length: 13 amino acids.

This rearrangement joins TRBV2 to TRBJ2-2; TRBD2 might be the D (6 bases). Germline CDR1 reads SNHLY; CDR2 reads FYNNEI. This CDR3 has 14 amino acids. V lost 11 bases, J lost 1 base, and 14 bases lay in between. The CDR3 sequence is CARRARENTGELFF. Here the CDR3 DNA reads TGTGCCCGTCGGGCGCGGGAGAACACCGGGGAGCTGTTTTTT.

The V gene is TRBV7-6, the J gene TRBJ2-1; 10 bases are a match to TRBD1. CDR3 length: 16 amino acids. The junction had 7 bases not matched to a gene; V was cut back by 5 bases and J by 3 bases. Germline CDR1 reads SGHVS; CDR2 reads FNYEAQ. The chain's CDR3 is CASSVGDRGLYNEQFF. For the CDR3, the DNA is TGTGCCAGCAGCGTAGGGGACAGGGGCCTCTACAATGAGCAGTTCTTC.

The chain employs TRBV11-2 and TRBJ2-5; D might be TRBD1 (6 bases). Germline CDR1 and CDR2: SGHAT and FQNNGV. The CDR3 runs 13 residues. V was cut by 3 bases and J by 4 bases, with 9 bases left in between. DNA for the CDR3: TGTGCCAGCAGCTTGAGACAGGTAGAGACCCAGTACTTC. Protein product: CASSLRQVETQYF.

The gene calls are TRBV2 and TRBJ1-1, with a tentative D call TRBD1 (6 bases). Between the trimmed V and J ends, which lost 1 base and 3 bases, there was a span of 18 bases. CDR3 length: 17 residues. Germline CDR1 and CDR2: SNHLY and FYNNEI. The CDR3 loop reads CASSEVQGDVEYTEAFF. The CDR3 region has the DNA TGTGCCAGCAGTGAAGTACAGGGTGATGTTGAGTACACTGAAGCTTTCTTT.

The genes are TRBV29-1 and TRBJ2-3, with D maybe TRBD2 (5 bases). Germline loops: CDR1 SQVTM, CDR2 ANQGSEA. V lost 2 bases and J lost 4, with 16 bases in between. The CDR3 contains 15 residues. The CDR3 DNA is TGCAGCGTTGAATTTTGGCTAGCAAAAGCAGATACGCAGTATTTT. It translates to CSVEFWLAKADTQYF.

The CDR3 DNA is TGTGCCAGCTACGCAAATCCGGGACAGGATCCCTATAATTCACCCCTCCACTTT. Amino acid sequence: CASYANPGQDPYNSPLHF. The V call is TRBV27, the J call TRBJ1-6, with 8 bases matching TRBD1. The CDR3 has 18 amino acids. CDR1 MNHEY and CDR2 SMNVEV come from the germline V gene (reference sequence). The V gene end was trimmed by 8 bases and the J gene end by 2 bases; junction bases not matched to a gene: 14.

The rearrangement uses TRBV5-1 and TRBJ1-1, with unresolved D. The V end lost 0 bases, the J end lost 3 bases, and 21 bases lay between the germline ends. Germline V gives CDR1 SGHRS, CDR2 YFSETQ. The CDR3 totals 18 residues. CDR3 nucleotide sequence: TGCGCCAGCAGCTTGGCAACGGGTACATTCGCAACATACACTGAAGCTTTCTTT. Protein: CASSLATGTFATYTEAFF.

This rearrangement joins TRBV6-2 or TRBV6-3 to TRBJ1-1, with D possibly matching TRBD1 (6 bases). The CDR3 length is 15 residues. Germline V gene data show CDR1 as MNHEY and CDR2 as SVGEGT. Trimming removed 2 bases at V and 6 bases at J, with 16 bases between. The CDR3 DNA is TGTGCCAGCAGTTACGGGCAGGGGCCCAAGGCTGAAGCTTTCTTT. This translates into CASSYGQGPKAEAFF.

The chain links TRBV4-2 to TRBJ2-1; 8 nucleotides line up with TRBD2. The CDR3 runs to 16 residues. CDR1 and CDR2 from the germline V gene are LGHNA and YNFKEQ. Trimming took 0 bases from V and 2 from J; bases not matched to a gene: 3. CDR3: CASSQDRLATYNEQFF. In nucleotides, the CDR3 is TGTGCCAGCAGCCAAGATCGACTAGCGACCTACAATGAGCAGTTCTTC.

This clone was picked up one time. The chain is built from TRBV4-1 and TRBJ2-3; a weak D match, TRBD2 (5 bases). CDR3 length: 17 residues. The V end was cut by 0 bases, the J end by 2 bases, with 15 bases between. CDR1 and CDR2 (germline): MGHRA, YSYEKL. This CDR3 is CASSQDQEAEITDTQYF. The DNA for the CDR3 is TGCGCCAGCAGCCAAGACCAAGAAGCGGAGATCACAGATACGCAGTATTTT.

The chain joins TRBV6-5 to TRBJ2-2; D possibly corresponds to TRBD1 (5 bases). Deletions cut 6 bases from V and 4 bases from J, with 15 bases between. This CDR3 spans 15 amino acids. CDR1 MNHEY and CDR2 SVGAGI come from the germline V gene. The CDR3 here is CASSRQSTGTGELFF. The DNA for the CDR3 is TGTGCCAGCAGCAGACAGAGTACGGGCACCGGGGAGCTGTTTTTT.

This clone is a singleton in its sample. The chain couples TRBV3-1 (or the pseudogene TRBV3-2) to TRBJ1-1, with 8 bases that match TRBD1. Unmatched junction bases numbered 2, after V lost 1 base and J lost 4 bases. Per the germline V gene, CDR1 is LGHDT and CDR2 is YNNKEL (reference sequence). The CDR3 runs to 14 residues. CDR3: CASSQGQGTTEAFF. In DNA, the CDR3 is TGTGCCAGCAGCCAAGGACAGGGGACCACTGAAGCTTTCTTT.

In its sample, this clone was seen once. The rearrangement joins TRBV18 to TRBJ1-3, with D perhaps TRBD1 (5 bases). The CDR3 extends over 14 amino acids. Trimming pared 6 bases from V and 5 bases from J, leaving 14 bases between. Per the germline V gene, CDR1 is KGHSH and CDR2 is LQKENI. The CDR3 loop reads CASSRDSSRNTIYF. In DNA form, the CDR3 reads TGTGCCAGCTCTAGGGACTCGTCTCGAAACACCATATATTTT.

V gene TRBV7-2 combines with J gene TRBJ2-7; TRBD2 is a possible D gene (5 bases). Trimming removed 4 bases at V and 3 bases at J, with 10 bases between. The CDR3 extends over 13 amino acids. The germline CDR1 and CDR2 sequences are SGHTA and FQGNSA. The CDR3 region is CASSSVEGYEQYF. The CDR3 region has the DNA TGTGCCAGCAGCTCCGTTGAGGGCTACGAGCAGTACTTC.

The chain is built from TRBV3-1 (or the pseudogene TRBV3-2) and TRBJ2-1; D not certain. The CDR3 spans 14 residues. Germline-derived CDR1 and CDR2 are LGHDT and YNNKEL (reference sequence). Trimming shortened V by 4 bases and J by 0 bases, and 7 bases separated the two germline ends. CDR3 loop: CASSRRVSYNEQFF. CDR3 coding DNA: TGTGCCAGCAGCCGTCGGGTCTCCTACAATGAGCAGTTCTTC.

The J gene is TRBJ2-7, the V gene TRBV21-1; TRBD1, the table's D call, lacks a check against the DNA. TRBV21-1 is listed as a pseudogene. The CDR3 consists of 21 residues. As DNA, the CDR3 is TGTGCCAGCACCAGGGACAGGGGTTGTTCCTTTCGGGAGGGCCTTCCCGAAGAGCAGTACTTC. Translated: CASTRDRGCSFREGLPEEQYF.

The J gene is TRBJ1-1, the V gene TRBV19, with D tentatively TRBD1 (5 bases). The CDR3 sequence is 14 residues long. Trimming removed 5 bases at V and 3 bases at J, with 13 bases between. Germline CDR1 is LNHDA and CDR2 is SQIVND (reference sequence). The CDR3: CASSLRAVYTEAFF. The CDR3 DNA sequence: TGTGCCAGTAGTCTCAGGGCCGTGTACACTGAAGCTTTCTTT.

The rearrangement uses TRBV30 and TRBJ1-4, with D possibly being TRBD1 (6 bases). This CDR3 spans 11 amino acids. The germline gives CDR1 GTSNPN, CDR2 SVGIG (reference sequence). V was cut by 6 bases and J by 9 bases, with 11 bases left in between. Here the CDR3 reads CACTGQQKLFF. CDR3 bases: TGTGCCTGTACCGGACAGCAAAAACTGTTTTTT.

J is TRBJ1-2 and V is TRBV3-1 (or the pseudogene TRBV3-2); no clear D gene. Germline V gene sequence: CDR1 LGHDT, CDR2 YNNKEL (reference sequence). Trimming shortened V by 3 bases and J by 7 bases, and 15 bases separated the two germline ends. The CDR3 is 14 amino acids. CDR3 nucleotide sequence: TGTGCCAGCAGCCAGGGCGACCGTACCGGTGGCTACACCTTC. It specifies CASSQGDRTGGYTF.

V is TRBV19 and J is TRBJ2-1; TRBD2 matches at 12 bases. Germline CDR1 and CDR2: LNHDA and SQIVND (reference sequence). This CDR3 spans 17 amino acids. Unmatched junction bases numbered 5, after V lost 5 bases and J lost 0 bases. CDR3 protein: CASSPPSGRDSYNEQFF. The DNA for the CDR3 is TGTGCCAGTAGTCCCCCTAGCGGGAGGGACTCCTACAATGAGCAGTTCTTC.

This chain joins TRBV7-9 and TRBJ2-1, with TRBD2 matching 14 bases. CDR1 is SEHNR, CDR2 FQNEAQ, per germline (reference sequence). With V trimmed by 3 bases and J by 0 bases, 7 bases remained unmatched. CDR3 length: 19 amino acids. The CDR3 reads CASSFFPGLAGDSYNEQFF. In DNA form, the CDR3 reads TGTGCCAGCAGCTTCTTTCCGGGACTAGCGGGAGACTCCTACAATGAGCAGTTCTTC.

A single count supports this clone. The CDR3 nucleotides read TGTGCCAGCAGTACCCCCGGGACAGGGGTAGCCAAAAACATTCAGTACTTC. It yields the protein CASSTPGTGVAKNIQYF. The chain carries TRBV27 and TRBJ2-4; 10 bases map to TRBD1. Germline V gene lookup returns CDR1 MNHEY and CDR2 SMNVEV (reference sequence). The trim removed 5 bases at V and 0 bases at J, leaving 7 bases unmatched. There are 17 residues in the CDR3.

This sequence joins TRBV6-4 and TRBJ1-3; D may be TRBD1 (5 bases). Germline V gene lookup returns CDR1 MRHNA and CDR2 SNTAGT. V dropped 6 bases and J dropped 3 bases, with 15 bases sitting between them. The CDR3 is 15 amino acids. The CDR3 protein is CASREGPTGGNTIYF. The CDR3 DNA sequence: TGTGCCAGCAGGGAGGGACCGACCGGTGGAAACACCATATATTTT.

The chain carries TRBV27 and TRBJ2-7; 7 bases are shared with TRBD2. The trim removed 2 bases at V and 5 bases at J, leaving 15 bases unmatched. The V gene's germline CDR1 is MNHEY and CDR2 SMNVEV (reference sequence). The CDR3 runs 17 residues. The chain's CDR3 is CASSLRPGTIQLDEQYF. The CDR3 nucleotides read TGTGCCAGCAGTTTACGCCCCGGGACTATTCAACTCGACGAGCAGTACTTC.